The text below deals with one T cell receptor (beta chain). Its antigen is still unknown. The sample comes from a study of cytomegalovirus exposure and HLA in healthy donors. PCR employed 60 Vbeta and 13 Jbeta primers. Measured with immunoSEQ multiplex PCR; TCRdb has only the in-frame clones, and not every one. Counted here are about 94,000 clones, more than 65% occurring once; the ten biggest clones make up around 10%. The trim removed 6 bases at V and 4 bases at J, leaving 5 bases unmatched. CDR1 and CDR2 from the germline V gene are LNHDA and SQIVND (reference sequence). This CDR3 spans 15 amino acids. Findings and caveats of the study: Some highly shared sequence variants likely arose as a pipeline artifact.

The sequence came from a human donor in good health. V gene TRBV19 combines with J gene TRBJ2-2; 10 positions match TRBD2. Source material: PBMCs. As DNA, the CDR3 is TGTGCCAGTAGGCTAAGCGGGGGGGCCACCGGGGAGCTGTTTTTT. The encoded protein is CASRLSGGATGELFF.